This T cell receptor (beta chain) came from a study of blood T cell repertoires in COVID-19. About the research overall: Recovered Cohort 3 donors showed two negative PCRs, clearance, or symptom resolution. Italy, Spain and the United States were the sources of the convalescent and acute COVID-19 samples. PBMCs, B-cell-depleted T cells, or T cells provided the cDNA or gDNA that made up the material.

Participants came from roughly 25 US areas, aged about 18 to 100 years. This clone has a single count. Germline loops: CDR1 MNHEY, CDR2 SVGAGI. Trimming shortened V by 3 bases and J by 6 bases, and 13 bases separated the two germline ends. The CDR3 is made up of 14 amino acids. Some clones are missing from TCRdb's copy, which holds only in-frame ones; the method was immunoSEQ multiplex PCR. The sample includes over 150,000 clones, around 80% of them seen just once. The material sequenced was PBMCs or T cells enriched from blood (not recorded which). The rearrangement joins TRBV6-5 to TRBJ2-3; possibly TRBD2 for D (6 bases). The TCR originated in a woman in her 70s in a cohort exposed to, infected with or recovered from COVID-19 (not recorded which). The CDR3 loop is CASSYAGSMDTQYF. CDR3 bases: TGTGCCAGCAGTTATGCGGGGAGCATGGATACGCAGTATTTT.